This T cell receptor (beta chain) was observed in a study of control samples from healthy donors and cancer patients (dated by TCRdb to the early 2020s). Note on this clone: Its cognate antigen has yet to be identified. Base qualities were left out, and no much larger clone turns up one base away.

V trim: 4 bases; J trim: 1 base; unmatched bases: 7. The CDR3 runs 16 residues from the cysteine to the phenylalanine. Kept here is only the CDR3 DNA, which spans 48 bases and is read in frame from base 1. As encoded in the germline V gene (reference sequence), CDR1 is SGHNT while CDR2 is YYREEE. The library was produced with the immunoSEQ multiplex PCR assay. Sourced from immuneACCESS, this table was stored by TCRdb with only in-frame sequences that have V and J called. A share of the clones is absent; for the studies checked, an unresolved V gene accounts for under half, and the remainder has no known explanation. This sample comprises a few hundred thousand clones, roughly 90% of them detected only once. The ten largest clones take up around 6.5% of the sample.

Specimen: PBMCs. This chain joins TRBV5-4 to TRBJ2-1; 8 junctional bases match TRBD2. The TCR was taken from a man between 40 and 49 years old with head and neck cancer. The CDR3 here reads CASSRAGGASYNEQFF. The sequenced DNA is TGTGCCAGCAGCCGGGCGGGGGGCGCATCCTACAATGAGCAGTTCTTC.